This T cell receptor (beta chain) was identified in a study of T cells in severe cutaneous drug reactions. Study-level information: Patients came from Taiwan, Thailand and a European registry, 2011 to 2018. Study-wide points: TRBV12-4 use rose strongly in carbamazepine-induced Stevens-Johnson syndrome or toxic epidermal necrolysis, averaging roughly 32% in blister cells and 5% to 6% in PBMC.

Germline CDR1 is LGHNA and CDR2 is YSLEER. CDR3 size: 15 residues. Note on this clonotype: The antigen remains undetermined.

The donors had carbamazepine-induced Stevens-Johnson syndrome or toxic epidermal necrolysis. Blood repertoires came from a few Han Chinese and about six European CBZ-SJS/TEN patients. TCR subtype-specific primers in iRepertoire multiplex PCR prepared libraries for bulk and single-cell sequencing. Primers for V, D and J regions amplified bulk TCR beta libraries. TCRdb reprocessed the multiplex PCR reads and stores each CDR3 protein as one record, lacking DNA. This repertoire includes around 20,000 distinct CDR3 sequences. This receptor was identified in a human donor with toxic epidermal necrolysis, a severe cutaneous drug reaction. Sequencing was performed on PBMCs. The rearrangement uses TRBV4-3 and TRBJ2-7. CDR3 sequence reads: CASSQEFQAAYEQYF.